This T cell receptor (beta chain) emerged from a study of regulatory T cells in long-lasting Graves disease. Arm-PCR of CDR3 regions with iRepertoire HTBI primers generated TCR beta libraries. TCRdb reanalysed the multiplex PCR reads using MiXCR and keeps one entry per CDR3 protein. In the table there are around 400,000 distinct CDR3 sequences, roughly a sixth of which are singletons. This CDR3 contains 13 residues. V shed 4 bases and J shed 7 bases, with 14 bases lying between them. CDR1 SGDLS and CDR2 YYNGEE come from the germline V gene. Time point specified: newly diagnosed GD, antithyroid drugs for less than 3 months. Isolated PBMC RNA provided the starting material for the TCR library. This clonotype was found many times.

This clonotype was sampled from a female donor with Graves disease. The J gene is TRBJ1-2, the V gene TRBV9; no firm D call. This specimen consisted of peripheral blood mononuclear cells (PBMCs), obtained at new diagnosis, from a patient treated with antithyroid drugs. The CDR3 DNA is TGTGCCAGCAGCCTCGACACTAGAGGTGGCTACACCTTC. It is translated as CASSLDTRGGYTF.